Listed below are T cell receptor beta chains from one sample, sequenced in a study of cytomegalovirus exposure and HLA in healthy donors. Profiling relied on immunoSEQ multiplex PCR, and the TCRdb table lists in-frame clones only, not all of them. The sample yields 200,000 to 250,000 clones, around 64% seen once. Source material: PBMCs. The source is a man aged 40-49 years in good health and CMV-seropositive. CDR3s include the opening cysteine and the closing phenylalanine or tryptophan. The D gene is left open where the match is weak. Some rows have no size entry. The others give once, few or many, or a class for an expanded clone.

CDR3 DNA: TGTGCCAGCAGCTTGGTGAGCGGGGGGCCCCTCCAAGAGACCCAGTACTTC
CDR3 protein: CASSLVSGGPLQETQYF
clone size: -
V gene: TRBV5-4
J gene: TRBJ2-5
D gene: TRBD2

CDR3 DNA: TGTGCCAGCAGCTTAGTAGTAAATCTCTATGGCTACACCTTC
CDR3 protein: CASSLVVNLYGYTF
clone size: -
V gene: TRBV7-9
J gene: TRBJ1-2
D gene: -

CDR3 DNA: TGTGCCAGCAGTGAAAGCCAGGGTTCGGGCTACGAGCAGTACTTC
CDR3 protein: CASSESQGSGYEQYF
clone size: -
V gene: TRBV6-1
J gene: TRBJ2-7
D gene: -

CDR3 DNA: TGTGCCAGCAGCCCTCCAGCGGGGGTAGAGACCCAGTACTTC
CDR3 protein: CASSPPAGVETQYF
clone size: -
V gene: TRBV7-2
J gene: TRBJ2-5
D gene: TRBD2

CDR3 DNA: TGTGCCACTTCCACGGGCGGGGGAGTTTACCAAGAGACCCAGTACTTC
CDR3 protein: CATSTGGGVYQETQYF
clone size: -
V gene: TRBV19
J gene: TRBJ2-5
D gene: TRBD2

CDR3 DNA: TGTGCCAGCAGTTTTCGTGCAGGGTCCCCCAATCAGCCCCAGCATTTT
CDR3 protein: CASSFRAGSPNQPQHF
clone size: -
V gene: TRBV28
J gene: TRBJ1-5
D gene: -

CDR3 DNA: TGTGCCAGCAGCTTAGGGCTAGCGGGGGGACCACAAGAGACCCAGTACTTC
CDR3 protein: CASSLGLAGGPQETQYF
clone size: -
V gene: TRBV7-9
J gene: TRBJ2-5
D gene: TRBD2

CDR3 DNA: TGCGCCAGCAGCTTGGAGCACTCTGGGGCCAACGTCCTGACTTTC
CDR3 protein: CASSLEHSGANVLTF
clone size: -
V gene: TRBV5-1
J gene: TRBJ2-6
D gene: -

CDR3 DNA: TGTGCCAGCAGCTTGGCAGTGGGGGCGGGGGGCACCTACTATGAGCAGTTCTTC
CDR3 protein: CASSLAVGAGGTYYEQFF
clone size: -
V gene: TRBV5-6
J gene: TRBJ2-1
D gene: TRBD2

CDR3 DNA: TGTGCCAGCAGCCGTATACAGGGGGCACTAGGAGGGAACACTGAAGCTTTCTTT
CDR3 protein: CASSRIQGALGGNTEAFF
clone size: once
V gene: TRBV11-2
J gene: TRBJ1-1
D gene: TRBD1

CDR3 DNA: TGCAGCGTTGAAGGGGACAGGGGGCTCACCGGGGAGCTGTTTTTT
CDR3 protein: CSVEGDRGLTGELFF
clone size: -
V gene: TRBV29-1
J gene: TRBJ2-2
D gene: TRBD1

CDR3 DNA: TGTGCCAGCAGGGACAGGAGGGCAGGGGATTCACCCCTCCACTTT
CDR3 protein: CASRDRRAGDSPLHF
clone size: -
V gene: TRBV5-4
J gene: TRBJ1-6
D gene: TRBD1

CDR3 DNA: TGTGCCAGCATGCCCGTTGAGGCTAGCGGGGGTAGGTACGAGCAGTACTTC
CDR3 protein: CASMPVEASGGRYEQYF
clone size: few
V gene: TRBV2
J gene: TRBJ2-7
D gene: TRBD2